This TCR beta chain was obtained from a study of beta chain features in type 1 diabetes. cDNA synthesis used the whole RNA isolate, giving expressed TCRB sequences. The protocol was immunoSEQ multiplex PCR, while the TCRdb copy is restricted to in-frame clones and leaves out a portion. Of about 900,000 clones listed, roughly 15% were seen once; the top ten hold around 0.02%. Comments on this clone: Antigen unknown.

The CDR3 consists of 12 residues. With 7 bases removed from V and 2 bases from J, the gap between germline ends came to 10 bases. CDR1 and CDR2 from the germline V gene are SQVTM and ANQGSEA. Broader study findings: In all four CD4+ subsets, TCRB CDR3 length was significantly, moderately reduced in type 1 diabetes. The naive, central memory and Treg TCRB repertoires showed an apparent similarity that was greater among patients than among healthy donors.

The sequencing sample was made of naive CD4+ T cells from blood. The chain recombines TRBV29-1 with TRBJ2-3; D is possibly TRBD1 or TRBD2 (5 bases each). The receptor comes from a woman between 18 and 29 years old in good health. CDR3 amino acids: CSGGGATDTQYF. In DNA form, the CDR3 reads TGCAGCGGTGGGGGAGCCACAGATACGCAGTATTTT.